This T cell receptor (beta chain) originates from a study of blood T cell repertoires in COVID-19. Germline CDR1 is MNHEY and CDR2 is SVGAGI. CDR3 length: 14 residues. V was cut by 2 bases and J by 0 bases, with 7 bases left in between. The protocol was immunoSEQ multiplex PCR, while the TCRdb copy is restricted to in-frame clones and leaves out a portion. Of around 280,000 clones detected, approximately 90% appear once; the ten largest clones hold about 5.7%. The chain combines TRBV6-5 with TRBJ1-1; no definite D call. Input material: PBMCs or T cells enriched from blood (not recorded which). The clonotype originates from a woman aged 35 to 49 who had recovered from COVID-19. The DNA for the CDR3 is TGTGCCAGCAGTTACGGCTTCATGAACACTGAAGCTTTCTTT. This encodes CASSYGFMNTEAFF.